The TCR beta chain under discussion was sequenced for a study of T cell changes during pregnancy in multiple sclerosis. This CDR3 region has 13 residues. V was clipped by 9 bases and J by 5 bases, with 17 bases between them. Germline lookup yields CDR1 SGHRS and CDR2 YFSETQ. The table came from immunoSEQ multiplex PCR; TCRdb's copy has only in-frame clones and leaves some out. The sample carries around 69,000 clones, 85% to 95% recorded once. This receptor was taken from a female donor with multiple sclerosis, enrolled in a pregnancy study. The chain couples TRBV5-1 to TRBJ2-5; D might be TRBD2 (6 bases). The sample in question was peripheral blood, obtained in the third trimester of pregnancy. The chain's CDR3 is CATATRRGETQYF. CDR3 nucleotide sequence: TGCGCCACCGCGACTAGGAGAGGGGAGACCCAGTACTTC. The variable domain in full, with the rest retrieved from reference TRBV5-1 and TRBJ2-5, is KAGVTQTPRYLIKTRGQQVTLSCSPISGHRSVSWYQQTPGQGLQFLFEYFSETQRNKGNFPGRFSGRQFSNSRSEMNVSTLELGDSALYLCATATRRGETQYFGPGTRLLVL.